A selection of T cell receptor beta chains follows, all from one sample in a study of T-cell reconstitution after alpha-beta-depleted transplantation in children. MiXCR was run by TCRdb on the PCR reads, yielding one entry per CDR3 protein. This sample has some 220,000 distinct CDR3 sequences, with roughly 11% found just once. The input for sequencing was PBMCs, taken before TCRalphabeta/CD19-depleted stem cell transplant. These receptors were collected from a child under two years old with acute myeloid leukemia, due to receive a stem cell transplant. CDR3s include the opening cysteine and the closing phenylalanine or tryptophan. Each record gives: J gene, D gene, clone size, V gene, CDR3 DNA, CDR3 protein. The D gene is left open where the match is weak. Size values are once, few and many counts, or a class for expanded clones, and some rows have none.

J: TRBJ1-6; D: TRBD1; size: many; V: TRBV28; DNA: TGTGCCAGCAGTTTCCCCCCGGACAGGACGAATTCACCCCTCCACTTT; CDR3: CASSFPPDRTNSPLHF
J: TRBJ1-1; D: NA; size: many; V: TRBV7-8; DNA: TGTGCCAGCAGCTTAAGACCAGGGGTGGGGTCAGGGAACACTGAAGCTTTCTTT; CDR3: CASSLRPGVGSGNTEAFF
J: TRBJ2-7; D: NA; size: many; V: TRBV5-6; DNA: TGTGCCAGCAGCTTGGAGGGGGGTTCCTACGAGCAGTACTTC; CDR3: CASSLEGGSYEQYF
J: TRBJ1-1; D: NA; size: many; V: TRBV12-3/TRBV12-4; DNA: TGTGCCAGCAGTTTAAGGGGGTCGAACACTGAAGCTTTCTTT; CDR3: CASSLRGSNTEAFF
J: TRBJ1-1; D: NA; size: NA; V: TRBV2; DNA: TGTGCCAGCAGTGAAAGAGAGAACACTGAAGCTTTCTTT; CDR3: CASSERENTEAFF
J: TRBJ2-6; D: NA; size: few; V: TRBV5-5; DNA: TGTGCCAGCAGCTTGACAGGGCCCAGCTCTGGGGCCAACGTCCTGACTTTC; CDR3: CASSLTGPSSGANVLTF
J: TRBJ2-4; D: TRBD2; size: NA; V: TRBV6-1; DNA: TGTGCCAGCAGTCCGGGACAGATAGCCCTAGCGGGAGAGAGGAACATTCAGTACTTC; CDR3: CASSPGQIALAGERNIQYF
J: TRBJ2-7; D: NA; size: many; V: TRBV5-1; DNA: TGCGCCAGCGCTCTAAGGGGGGGCTACGAGCAGTACTTC; CDR3: CASALRGGYEQYF
J: TRBJ2-2; D: TRBD2; size: many; V: TRBV12-3/TRBV12-4; DNA: TGTGCCAGCAGTTTCCCCTCACTAGCGGGTGACACCGGGGAGCTGTTTTTT; CDR3: CASSFPSLAGDTGELFF
J: TRBJ2-7; D: TRBD1; size: NA; V: TRBV18; DNA: TGTGCCAGCTCACAAACTTCCGGGACAGGGGGCTACGAGCAGTACTTC; CDR3: CASSQTSGTGGYEQYF
J: TRBJ2-1; D: TRBD2; size: many; V: TRBV19; DNA: TGTGCCAGTACGGGACTAGGGATTGATGAGCAGTTCTTC; CDR3: CASTGLGIDEQFF
J: TRBJ2-1; D: TRBD2; size: many; V: TRBV20-1; DNA: TGCAGTGCTTCGTCTAGCGGTATCCACAATGAGCAGTTCTTC; CDR3: CSASSSGIHNEQFF
J: TRBJ2-4; D: NA; size: few; V: TRBV2; DNA: TGTGCCACTCTGAAGGGGAACATTCAGTACTTC; CDR3: CATLKGNIQYF
J: TRBJ2-6; D: NA; size: many; V: TRBV6-1; DNA: TGTGCCAGCAGAGTAGACAGCTCTGGGGCCAACGTCCTGACTTTC; CDR3: CASRVDSSGANVLTF
J: TRBJ2-2; D: NA; size: many; V: TRBV27; DNA: TGTGCCAGCACTCCGCGAGATCTGGGCACCGGGGAGCTGTTTTTT; CDR3: CASTPRDLGTGELFF
J: TRBJ2-7; D: NA; size: few; V: TRBV7-9; DNA: TGTGCCAGCAGCCTTGGGGGAAACAGCGAGCAGTACTTC; CDR3: CASSLGGNSEQYF
J: TRBJ2-1; D: TRBD2; size: many; V: TRBV5-6; DNA: TGTGCCAGCAGCGCCCCGGGACTAGCGGGAGTAAGCTCATTTAATGAGCAGTTCTTC; CDR3: CASSAPGLAGVSSFNEQFF
J: TRBJ1-2; D: NA; size: many; V: TRBV10-3; DNA: TGTGCCATCAGTGACCGGCAGACCTATGGCTACACCTTC; CDR3: CAISDRQTYGYTF
J: TRBJ1-4; D: NA; size: many; V: TRBV4-1; DNA: TGCGCCAGCAGCCAAGATCGTAGCAGGGCTAATGAAAAACTGTTTTTT; CDR3: CASSQDRSRANEKLFF
J: TRBJ1-5; D: NA; size: many; V: TRBV19; DNA: TGTGCCAGTAGTAATTCTCTAGACAATCAGCCCCAGCATTTT; CDR3: CASSNSLDNQPQHF
J: TRBJ1-1; D: NA; size: many; V: TRBV5-1; DNA: TGCGCCAGCAGCGTCGACGGATCGTATGAAGCTTTCTTT; CDR3: CASSVDGSYEAFF
J: TRBJ1-2; D: NA; size: many; V: TRBV20-1; DNA: TGCAGTGCTAGAGATTCAAGGGGCCCCAACTATGGCTACACCTTC; CDR3: CSARDSRGPNYGYTF
J: TRBJ1-1; D: TRBD1; size: NA; V: TRBV20-1; DNA: TGCAGTGCTATTGACAGGGTCACCGAAGCTTTCTTT; CDR3: CSAIDRVTEAFF
J: TRBJ1-1; D: NA; size: many; V: TRBV7-2; DNA: TGTGCCAGCAGCTTTAAACCAGGGGACACTGAAGCTTTCTTT; CDR3: CASSFKPGDTEAFF
J: TRBJ2-7; D: TRBD2; size: many; V: TRBV7-2; DNA: TGTGCCAGCGGACATTACGGGGGGTCCGACCCCTACGAGCAGTACTTC; CDR3: CASGHYGGSDPYEQYF
J: TRBJ2-5; D: NA; size: many; V: TRBV13; DNA: TGTGCCAGCAGTGGTAGCGTACAAGAGACCCAGTACTTC; CDR3: CASSGSVQETQYF
J: TRBJ1-1; D: NA; size: NA; V: TRBV2; DNA: TGTGCCAGCAGACCTCTCCAAGGGGGAAACACTGAAGCTTTCTTT; CDR3: CASRPLQGGNTEAFF
J: TRBJ2-2; D: TRBD2; size: many; V: TRBV20-1; DNA: TGCAGTGCGGGCTTAACGGGAGGCAACACCGGGGAGCTGTTTTTT; CDR3: CSAGLTGGNTGELFF
J: TRBJ2-1; D: NA; size: many; V: TRBV20-1; DNA: TGCAGTGGGACTTCCTACAATGAGCAGTTCTTC; CDR3: CSGTSYNEQFF
J: TRBJ2-2; D: TRBD1; size: many; V: TRBV24-1; DNA: TGTGCCACCACCGGGACAGCTTCGAACACCGGGGAGCTGTTTTTT; CDR3: CATTGTASNTGELFF
J: TRBJ2-3; D: TRBD2; size: many; V: TRBV20-1; DNA: TGCAGTGCTAGAGGACTAGCGGGGGGAGGCACAGATACGCAGTATTTT; CDR3: CSARGLAGGGTDTQYF
J: TRBJ1-1; D: NA; size: many; V: TRBV20-1; DNA: TGCAGTGCTAGAGATCGTAGGACACGGAACACTGAAGCTTTCTTT; CDR3: CSARDRRTRNTEAFF
J: TRBJ1-1; D: NA; size: many; V: TRBV12-3/TRBV12-4; DNA: TGTGCCAGCAGTTCCCCTACTCAGAACACTGAAGCTTTCTTT; CDR3: CASSSPTQNTEAFF
J: TRBJ2-2; D: NA; size: many; V: TRBV9; DNA: TGTGCCAGCAGCGTTAGGAATGGGGCGGGACGCCCTCGGACCGGGGAGCTGTTTTTT; CDR3: CASSVRNGAGRPRTGELFF
J: TRBJ2-6; D: NA; size: many; V: TRBV6-5; DNA: TGTGCCAGCAGTTGGGAGGATGGCTCTGGGGCCAACGTCCTGACTTTC; CDR3: CASSWEDGSGANVLTF
J: TRBJ2-2; D: NA; size: NA; V: TRBV20-1; DNA: TGCAGTGCCCAAACTCCGGACAGTTACTTCGCGAACACCGGGGAGCTGTTTTTT; CDR3: CSAQTPDSYFANTGELFF
J: TRBJ1-2; D: NA; size: many; V: TRBV2; DNA: TGTGCCAGCAGGGTGGACGGGGCTAGTGGAGGCTACACCTTC; CDR3: CASRVDGASGGYTF
J: TRBJ1-1; D: TRBD1; size: many; V: TRBV20-1; DNA: TGCAGTGCTGCCCCGGGACAGGGGCGGCGGGCTTTCTTT; CDR3: CSAAPGQGRRAFF
J: TRBJ1-1; D: NA; size: many; V: TRBV6-2/TRBV6-3; DNA: TGTGCCAGCAGTTACTCGAAAGGGCGGTCTTTCTTT; CDR3: CASSYSKGRSFF
J: TRBJ1-6; D: NA; size: many; V: TRBV20-1; DNA: TGCAGTGCTCCCCCAGGGGCGGAGAAGTACCCCCTCCACTTT; CDR3: CSAPPGAEKYPLHF
J: TRBJ1-2; D: NA; size: few; V: TRBV29-1; DNA: TGCAGCGCCACCGGGGGGATCGGCTACACCTTC; CDR3: CSATGGIGYTF
J: TRBJ2-7; D: TRBD1; size: many; V: TRBV3-1; DNA: TGTGCCAGCAGCCAAGATCGGGGACAGGGGGCCTACGAGCAGTACTTC; CDR3: CASSQDRGQGAYEQYF
J: TRBJ2-7; D: TRBD2; size: many; V: TRBV3-1; DNA: TGTGCCAGCAGCCAGCCGGGACTAGCGGGGGGTTACGAGCAGTACTTC; CDR3: CASSQPGLAGGYEQYF
J: TRBJ2-1; D: TRBD2; size: many; V: TRBV28; DNA: TGTGCCAGCAGTCTACTAGCGGGAGTACTTACTGGTGAGCAGTTCTTC; CDR3: CASSLLAGVLTGEQFF
J: TRBJ2-5; D: NA; size: many; V: TRBV20-1; DNA: TGCAGTGCTAGAACAGGGTGGGAGGAGACCCAGTACTTC; CDR3: CSARTGWEETQYF
J: TRBJ2-1; D: NA; size: NA; V: TRBV7-8; DNA: TGTGCCATCGGCCCCTCCCCGGGACGGCTCTACAATGAGCAGTTCTTC; CDR3: CAIGPSPGRLYNEQFF
J: TRBJ2-4; D: NA; size: many; V: TRBV6-1; DNA: TGTGCCAGCAGCAAAGGGACGGCTGAAAACATTCAGTACTTC; CDR3: CASSKGTAENIQYF
J: TRBJ1-2; D: NA; size: many; V: TRBV29-1; DNA: TGCAGCGTTGGGGGGGACTATGGCTACACCTTC; CDR3: CSVGGDYGYTF